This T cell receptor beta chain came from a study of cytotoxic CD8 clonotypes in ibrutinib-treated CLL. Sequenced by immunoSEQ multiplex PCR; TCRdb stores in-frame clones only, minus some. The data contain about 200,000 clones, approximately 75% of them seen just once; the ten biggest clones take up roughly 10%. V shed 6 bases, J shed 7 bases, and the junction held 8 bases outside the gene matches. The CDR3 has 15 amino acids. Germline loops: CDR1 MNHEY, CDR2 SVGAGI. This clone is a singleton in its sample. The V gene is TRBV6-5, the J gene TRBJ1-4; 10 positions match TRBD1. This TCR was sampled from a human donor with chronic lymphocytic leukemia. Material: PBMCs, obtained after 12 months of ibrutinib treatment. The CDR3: CASSRRQGALEKLFF. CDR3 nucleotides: TGTGCCAGCAGCCGCCGACAGGGGGCGCTTGAAAAACTGTTTTTT.